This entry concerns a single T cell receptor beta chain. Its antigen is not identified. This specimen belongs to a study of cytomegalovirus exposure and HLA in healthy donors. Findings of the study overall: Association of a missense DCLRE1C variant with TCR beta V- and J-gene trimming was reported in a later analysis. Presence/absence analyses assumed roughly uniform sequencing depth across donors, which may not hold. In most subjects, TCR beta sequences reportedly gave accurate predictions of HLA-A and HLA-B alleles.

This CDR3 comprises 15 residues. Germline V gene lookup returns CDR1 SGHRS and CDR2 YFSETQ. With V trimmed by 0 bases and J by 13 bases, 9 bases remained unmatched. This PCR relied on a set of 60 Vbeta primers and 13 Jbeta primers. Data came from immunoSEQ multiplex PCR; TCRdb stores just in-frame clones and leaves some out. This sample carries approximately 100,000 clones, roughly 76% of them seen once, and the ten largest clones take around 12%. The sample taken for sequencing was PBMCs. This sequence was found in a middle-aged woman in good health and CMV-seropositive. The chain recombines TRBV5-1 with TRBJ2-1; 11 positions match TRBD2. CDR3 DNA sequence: TGCGCCAGCAGCTTGGATAGCGGGGGGGCCACGGAACAGTTCTTC. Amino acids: CASSLDSGGATEQFF.